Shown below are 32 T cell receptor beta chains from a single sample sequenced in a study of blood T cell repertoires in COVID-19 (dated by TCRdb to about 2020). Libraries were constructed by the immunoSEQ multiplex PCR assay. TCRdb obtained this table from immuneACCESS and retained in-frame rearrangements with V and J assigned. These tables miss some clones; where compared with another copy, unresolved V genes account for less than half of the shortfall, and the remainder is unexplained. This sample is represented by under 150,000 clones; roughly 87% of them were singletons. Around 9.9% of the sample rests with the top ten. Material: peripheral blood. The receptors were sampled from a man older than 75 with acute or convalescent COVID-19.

CDR3 sequence reads: CASSQGASGEQETQYF. Here the CDR3 DNA reads TGTGCCAGCAGCCAAGGGGCTAGCGGGGAACAAGAGACCCAGTACTTC. This sequence joins TRBV4-2 and TRBJ2-5; 9 bases map to TRBD2. V shed 1 base, J shed 2 bases, and the junction held 5 bases outside the gene matches. The CDR3 consists of 16 residues. Germline V gene sequence: CDR1 LGHNA, CDR2 YNFKEQ.

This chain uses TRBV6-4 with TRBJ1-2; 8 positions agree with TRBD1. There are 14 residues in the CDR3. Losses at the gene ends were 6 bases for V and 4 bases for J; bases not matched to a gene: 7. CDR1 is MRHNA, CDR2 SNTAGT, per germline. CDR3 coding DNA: TGTGCCAGCAGGCCCGGACAGGGTGGCTATGGCTACACCTTC. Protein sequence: CASRPGQGGYGYTF.

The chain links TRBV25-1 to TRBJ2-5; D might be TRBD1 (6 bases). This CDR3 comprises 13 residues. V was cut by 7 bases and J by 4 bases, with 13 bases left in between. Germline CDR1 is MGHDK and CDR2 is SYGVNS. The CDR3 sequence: CASNGGRGETQYF. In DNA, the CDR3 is TGTGCCAGCAATGGGGGCCGCGGAGAGACCCAGTACTTC. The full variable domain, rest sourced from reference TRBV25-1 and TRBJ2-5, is EADIYQTPRYLVIGTGKKITLECSQTMGHDKMYWYQQDPGMELHLIHYSYGVNSTEKGDLSSESTVSRIRTEHFPLTLESARPSHTSQYLCASNGGRGETQYFGPGTRLLVL.

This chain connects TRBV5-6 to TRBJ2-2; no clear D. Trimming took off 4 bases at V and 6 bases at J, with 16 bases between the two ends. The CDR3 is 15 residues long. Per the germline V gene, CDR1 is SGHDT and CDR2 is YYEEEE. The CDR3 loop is CASSPTLSSPGELFF. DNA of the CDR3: TGTGCCAGCAGCCCCACCCTCAGTTCTCCCGGGGAGCTGTTTTTT.

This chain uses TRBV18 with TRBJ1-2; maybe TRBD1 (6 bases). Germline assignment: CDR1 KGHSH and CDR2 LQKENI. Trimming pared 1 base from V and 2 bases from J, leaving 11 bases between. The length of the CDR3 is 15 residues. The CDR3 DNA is TGTGCCAGCTCACCACTATCAACAGGGAACTATGGCTACACCTTC. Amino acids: CASSPLSTGNYGYTF.

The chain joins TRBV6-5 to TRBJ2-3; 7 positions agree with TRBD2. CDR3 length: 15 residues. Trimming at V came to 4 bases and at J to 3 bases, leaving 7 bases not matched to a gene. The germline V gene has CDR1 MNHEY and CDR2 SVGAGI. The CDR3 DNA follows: TGTGCCAGCAGTTCCCGGGGGGTAGGGACAGATACGCAGTATTTT. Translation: CASSSRGVGTDTQYF.

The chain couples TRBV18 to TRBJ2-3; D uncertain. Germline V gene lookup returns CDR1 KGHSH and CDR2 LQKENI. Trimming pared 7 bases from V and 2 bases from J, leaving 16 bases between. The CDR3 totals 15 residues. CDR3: CASFTTRKHTDTQYF. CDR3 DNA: TGTGCCAGCTTCACCACGAGGAAACACACAGATACGCAGTATTTT.

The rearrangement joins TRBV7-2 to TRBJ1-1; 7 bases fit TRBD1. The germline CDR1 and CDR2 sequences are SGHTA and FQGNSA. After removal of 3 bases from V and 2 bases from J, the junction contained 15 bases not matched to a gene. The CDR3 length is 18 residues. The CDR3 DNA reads TGTGCCAGCAGCTTCCTCGAGGGGGCCTTAATTTTTAACACTGAAGCTTTCTTT. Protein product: CASSFLEGALIFNTEAFF.

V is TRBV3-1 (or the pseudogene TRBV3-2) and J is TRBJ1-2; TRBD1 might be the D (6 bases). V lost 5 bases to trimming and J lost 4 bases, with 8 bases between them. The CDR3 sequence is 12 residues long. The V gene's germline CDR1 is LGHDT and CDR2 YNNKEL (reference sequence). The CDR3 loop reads CASSGGVYGYTF. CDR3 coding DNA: TGTGCCAGCAGCGGGGGCGTCTATGGCTACACCTTC.

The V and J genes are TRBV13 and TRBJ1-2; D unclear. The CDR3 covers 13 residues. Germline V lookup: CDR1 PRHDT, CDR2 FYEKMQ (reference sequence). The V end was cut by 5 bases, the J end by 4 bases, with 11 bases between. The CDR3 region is CASSLPSTYGYTF. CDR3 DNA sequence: TGTGCCAGCAGCCTTCCGAGTACCTATGGCTACACCTTC. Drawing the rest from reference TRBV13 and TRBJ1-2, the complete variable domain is AAGVIQSPRHLIKEKRETATLKCYPIPRHDTVYWYQQGPGQDPQFLISFYEKMQSDKGSIPDRFSAQQFSDYHSELNMSSLELGDSALYFCASSLPSTYGYTFGSGTRLTVV.

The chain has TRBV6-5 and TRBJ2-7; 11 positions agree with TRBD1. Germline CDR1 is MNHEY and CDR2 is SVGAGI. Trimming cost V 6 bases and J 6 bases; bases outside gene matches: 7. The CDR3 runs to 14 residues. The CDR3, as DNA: TGTGCCAGCAGACCCCGAGGGACAGGGGGCGAGCAGTACTTC. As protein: CASRPRGTGGEQYF.

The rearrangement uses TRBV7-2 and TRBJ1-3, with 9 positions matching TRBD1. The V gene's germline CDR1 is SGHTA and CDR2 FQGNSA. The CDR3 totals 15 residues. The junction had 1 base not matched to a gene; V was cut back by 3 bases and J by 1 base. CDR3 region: CASSLTGGSGNTIYF. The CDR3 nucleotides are TGTGCCAGCAGCTTGACAGGGGGATCTGGAAACACCATATATTTT. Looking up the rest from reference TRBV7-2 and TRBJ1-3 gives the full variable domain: GAGVSQSPSNKVTEKGKDVELRCDPISGHTALYWYRQSLGQGLEFLIYFQGNSAPDKSGLPSDRFSAERTGGSVSTLTIQRTQQEDSAVYLCASSLTGGSGNTIYFGEGSWLTVV.

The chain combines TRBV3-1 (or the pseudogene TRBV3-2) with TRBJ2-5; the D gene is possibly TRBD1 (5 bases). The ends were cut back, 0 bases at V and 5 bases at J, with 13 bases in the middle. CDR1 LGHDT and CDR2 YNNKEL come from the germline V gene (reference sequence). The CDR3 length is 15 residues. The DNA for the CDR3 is TGTGCCAGCAGCCAAGACGTCCAGGGTCGCGAGACCCAGTACTTC. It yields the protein CASSQDVQGRETQYF.

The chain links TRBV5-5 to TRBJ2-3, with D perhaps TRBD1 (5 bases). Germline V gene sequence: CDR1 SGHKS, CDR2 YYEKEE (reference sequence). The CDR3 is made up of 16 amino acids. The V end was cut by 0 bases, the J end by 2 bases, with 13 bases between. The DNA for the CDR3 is TGTGCCAGCAGCTTGGTTTCTGACAGACCCACAGATACGCAGTATTTT. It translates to CASSLVSDRPTDTQYF.

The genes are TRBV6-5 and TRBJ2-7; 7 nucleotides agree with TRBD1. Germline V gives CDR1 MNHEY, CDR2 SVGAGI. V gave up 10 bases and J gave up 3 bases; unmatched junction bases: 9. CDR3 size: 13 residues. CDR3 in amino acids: CATPRRGHYEQYF. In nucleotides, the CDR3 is TGTGCCACCCCGCGAAGGGGGCACTACGAGCAGTACTTC.

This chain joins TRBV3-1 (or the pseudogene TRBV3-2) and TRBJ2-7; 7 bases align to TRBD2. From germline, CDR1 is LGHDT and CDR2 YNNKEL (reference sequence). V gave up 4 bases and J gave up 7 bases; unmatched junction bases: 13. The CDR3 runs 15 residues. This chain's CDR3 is CASSPSLAPTGEQYF. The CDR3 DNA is TGTGCCAGCAGCCCTTCACTAGCGCCGACGGGGGAGCAGTACTTC.

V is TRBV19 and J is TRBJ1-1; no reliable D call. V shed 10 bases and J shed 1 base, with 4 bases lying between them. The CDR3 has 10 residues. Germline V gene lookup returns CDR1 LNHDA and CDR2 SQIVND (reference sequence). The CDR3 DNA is TGTGCCACTAAGAACACTGAAGCTTTCTTT. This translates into CATKNTEAFF.

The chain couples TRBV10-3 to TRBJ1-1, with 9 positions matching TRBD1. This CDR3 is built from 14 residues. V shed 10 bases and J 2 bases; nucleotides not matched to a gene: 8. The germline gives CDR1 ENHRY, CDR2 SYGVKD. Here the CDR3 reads CATVWGQGNTEAFF. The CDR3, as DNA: TGTGCCACAGTATGGGGACAGGGAAACACTGAAGCTTTCTTT.

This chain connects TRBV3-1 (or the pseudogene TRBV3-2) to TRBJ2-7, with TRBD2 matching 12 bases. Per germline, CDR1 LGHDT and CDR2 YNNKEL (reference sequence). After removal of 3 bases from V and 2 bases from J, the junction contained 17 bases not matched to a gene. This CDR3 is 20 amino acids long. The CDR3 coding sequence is TGTGCCAGCAGCCACCGAGGCGGACAGGTGTCTAGCGGGAGGGCCTACGAGCAGTACTTC. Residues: CASSHRGGQVSSGRAYEQYF.

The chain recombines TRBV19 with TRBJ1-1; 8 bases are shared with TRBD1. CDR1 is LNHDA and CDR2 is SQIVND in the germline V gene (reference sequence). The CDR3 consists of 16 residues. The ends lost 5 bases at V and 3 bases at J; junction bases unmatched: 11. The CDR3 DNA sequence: TGTGCCAGTAGTCAGTTAGGACAGGGATTTTACACTGAAGCTTTCTTT. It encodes CASSQLGQGFYTEAFF.

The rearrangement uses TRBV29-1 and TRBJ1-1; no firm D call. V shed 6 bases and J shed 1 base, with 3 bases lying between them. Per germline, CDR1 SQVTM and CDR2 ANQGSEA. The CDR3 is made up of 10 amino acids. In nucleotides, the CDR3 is TGCAGCGTCAGGAACACTGAAGCTTTCTTT. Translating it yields CSVRNTEAFF. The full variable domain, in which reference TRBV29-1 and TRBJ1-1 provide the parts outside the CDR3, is SAVISQKPSRDICQRGTSLTIQCQVDSQVTMMFWYRQQPGQSLTLIATANQGSEATYESGFVIDKFPISRPNLTFSTLTVSNMSPEDSSIYLCSVRNTEAFFGQGTRLTVV.

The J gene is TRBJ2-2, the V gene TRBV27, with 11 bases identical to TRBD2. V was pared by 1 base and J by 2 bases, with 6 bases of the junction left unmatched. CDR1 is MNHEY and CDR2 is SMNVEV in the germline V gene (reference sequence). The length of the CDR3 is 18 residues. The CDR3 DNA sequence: TGTGCCAGCAGTTTATTCAAGGGACTAGCGGCTAACACCGGGGAGCTGTTTTTT. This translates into CASSLFKGLAANTGELFF.

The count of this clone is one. Here the CDR3 reads CASSQEDYKETQYF. CDR3 coding DNA: TGCGCCAGCAGCCAAGAAGACTACAAAGAGACCCAGTACTTC. The rearrangement uses TRBV4-1 and TRBJ2-5, with D perhaps matching TRBD2 (5 bases). Germline V gene sequence: CDR1 MGHRA, CDR2 YSYEKL. The CDR3 has 14 residues. The ends were cut back, 0 bases at V and 3 bases at J, with 8 bases in the middle.

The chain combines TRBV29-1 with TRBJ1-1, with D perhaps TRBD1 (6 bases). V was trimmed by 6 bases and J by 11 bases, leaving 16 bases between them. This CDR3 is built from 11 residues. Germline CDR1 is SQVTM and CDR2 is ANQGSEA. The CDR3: CSVTTGFRAFF. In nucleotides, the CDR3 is TGCAGCGTGACGACAGGTTTTAGGGCTTTCTTT.

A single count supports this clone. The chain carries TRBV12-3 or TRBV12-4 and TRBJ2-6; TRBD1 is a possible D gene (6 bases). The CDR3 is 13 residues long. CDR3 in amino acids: CAGKGAGANVLTF. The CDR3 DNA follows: TGTGCGGGGAAGGGGGCTGGGGCCAACGTCCTGACTTTC.

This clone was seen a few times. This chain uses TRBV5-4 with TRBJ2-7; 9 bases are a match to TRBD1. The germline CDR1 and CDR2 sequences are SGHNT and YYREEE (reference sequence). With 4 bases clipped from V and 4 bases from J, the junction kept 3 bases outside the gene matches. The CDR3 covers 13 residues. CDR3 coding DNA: TGTGCCAGCAGCGCCGGGACAGGGTACGAGCAGTACTTC. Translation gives CASSAGTGYEQYF.

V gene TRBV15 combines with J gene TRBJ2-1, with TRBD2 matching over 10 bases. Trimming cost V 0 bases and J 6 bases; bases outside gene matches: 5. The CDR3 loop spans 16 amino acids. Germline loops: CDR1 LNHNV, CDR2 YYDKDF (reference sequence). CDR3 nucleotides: TGTGCCACCAGCAGAGATCCTAGCGGGAGAATCAATGAGCAGTTCTTC. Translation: CATSRDPSGRINEQFF.

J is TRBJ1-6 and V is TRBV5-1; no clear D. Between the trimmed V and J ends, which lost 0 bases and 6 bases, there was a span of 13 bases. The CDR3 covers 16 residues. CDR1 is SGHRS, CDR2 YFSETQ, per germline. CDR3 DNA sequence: TGCGCCAGCAGCTTGGCTGCTCCTCGGGGTAATTCACCCCTCCACTTT. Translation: CASSLAAPRGNSPLHF.

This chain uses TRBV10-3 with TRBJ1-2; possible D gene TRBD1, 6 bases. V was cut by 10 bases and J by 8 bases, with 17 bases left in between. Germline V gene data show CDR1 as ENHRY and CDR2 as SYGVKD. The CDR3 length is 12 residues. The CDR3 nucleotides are TGTGCCACTTCTGGGGGGGCTGACGGCTACACCTTC. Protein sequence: CATSGGADGYTF.

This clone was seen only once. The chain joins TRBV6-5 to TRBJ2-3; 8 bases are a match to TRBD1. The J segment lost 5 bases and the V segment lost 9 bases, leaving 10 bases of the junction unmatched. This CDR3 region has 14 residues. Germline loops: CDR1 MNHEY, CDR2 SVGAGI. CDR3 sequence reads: CASIRDRQGDTQYF. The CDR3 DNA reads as TGTGCCAGTATCCGGGACAGGCAGGGAGATACGCAGTATTTT.

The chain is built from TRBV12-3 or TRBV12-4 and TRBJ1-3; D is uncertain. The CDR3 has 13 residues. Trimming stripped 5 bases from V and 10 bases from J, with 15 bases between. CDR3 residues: CASSLRALDTIYF. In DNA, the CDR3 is TGTGCCAGCAGTCTGCGGGCGTTGGATACCATATATTTT.

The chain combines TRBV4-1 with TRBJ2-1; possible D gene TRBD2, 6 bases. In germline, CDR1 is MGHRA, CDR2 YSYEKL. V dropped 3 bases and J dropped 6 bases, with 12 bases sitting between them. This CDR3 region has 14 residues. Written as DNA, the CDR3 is TGCGCCAGCAGCCACCGGGACGGGGGCAATGAGCAGTTCTTC. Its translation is CASSHRDGGNEQFF.